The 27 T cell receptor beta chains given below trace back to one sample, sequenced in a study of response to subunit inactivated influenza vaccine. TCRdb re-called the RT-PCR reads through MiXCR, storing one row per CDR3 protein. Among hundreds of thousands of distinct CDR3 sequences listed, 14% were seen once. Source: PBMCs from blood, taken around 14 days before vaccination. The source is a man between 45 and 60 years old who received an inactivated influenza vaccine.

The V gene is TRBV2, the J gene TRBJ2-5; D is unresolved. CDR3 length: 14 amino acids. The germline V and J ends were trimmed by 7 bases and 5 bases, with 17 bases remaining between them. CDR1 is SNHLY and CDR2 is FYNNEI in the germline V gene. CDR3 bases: TGTGCCAGCAACCAGACCCCCATTGAGGAGACCCAGTACTTC. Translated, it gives CASNQTPIEETQYF.

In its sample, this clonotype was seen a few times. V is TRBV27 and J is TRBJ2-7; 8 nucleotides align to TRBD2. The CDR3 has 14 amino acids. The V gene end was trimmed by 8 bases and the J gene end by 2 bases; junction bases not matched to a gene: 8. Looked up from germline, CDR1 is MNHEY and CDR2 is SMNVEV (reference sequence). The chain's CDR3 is CASQRGGGPYEQYF. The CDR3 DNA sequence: TGTGCCAGCCAGAGGGGCGGGGGGCCCTACGAGCAGTACTTC.

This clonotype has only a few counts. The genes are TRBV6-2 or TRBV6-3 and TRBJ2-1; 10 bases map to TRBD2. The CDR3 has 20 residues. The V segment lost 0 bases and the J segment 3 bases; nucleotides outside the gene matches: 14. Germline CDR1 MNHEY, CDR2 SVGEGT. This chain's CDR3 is CASSYSKTSGTLQYYNEQFF. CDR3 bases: TGTGCCAGCAGTTACTCGAAAACTAGCGGGACCTTACAATACTACAATGAGCAGTTCTTC.

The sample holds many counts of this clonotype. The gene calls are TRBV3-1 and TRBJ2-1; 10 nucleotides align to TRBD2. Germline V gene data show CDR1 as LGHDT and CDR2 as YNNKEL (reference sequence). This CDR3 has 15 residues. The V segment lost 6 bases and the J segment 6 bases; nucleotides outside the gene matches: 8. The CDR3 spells CASRSGLASFNEQFF. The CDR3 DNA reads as TGTGCCAGCAGATCGGGACTAGCGTCTTTCAATGAGCAGTTCTTC.

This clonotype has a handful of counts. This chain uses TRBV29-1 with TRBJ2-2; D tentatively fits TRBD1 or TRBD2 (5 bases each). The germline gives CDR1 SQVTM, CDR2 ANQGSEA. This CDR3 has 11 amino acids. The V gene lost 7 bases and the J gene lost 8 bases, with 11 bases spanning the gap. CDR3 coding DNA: TGCAGCGCCAGGGACCTTGGGGAGCTGTTTTTT. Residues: CSARDLGELFF.

This CDR3 reads CASSRRWNEQFF. CDR3 coding DNA: TGTGCCAGCAGCCGACGCTGGAATGAGCAGTTCTTC. The chain carries TRBV14 and TRBJ2-1; D gene ambiguous. The CDR3 spans 12 residues. CDR1 and CDR2 (germline): SGHDN, FVKESK. V lost 4 bases and J lost 7, with 8 bases in between.

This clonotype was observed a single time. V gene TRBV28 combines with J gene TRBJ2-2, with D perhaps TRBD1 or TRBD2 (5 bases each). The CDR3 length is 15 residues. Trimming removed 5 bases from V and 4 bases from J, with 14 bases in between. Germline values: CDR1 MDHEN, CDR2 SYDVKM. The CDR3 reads CASSRHSGPTGELFF. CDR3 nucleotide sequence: TGTGCCAGCAGTCGACACTCGGGGCCCACCGGGGAGCTGTTTTTT.

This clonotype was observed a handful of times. CDR3 nucleotides: TGTGCCAGCAGTCAGACGGTCTCAGATACGCAGTATTTT. Protein product: CASSQTVSDTQYF. The chain carries TRBV6-6 and TRBJ2-3; no clear D. The CDR3 extends over 13 amino acids. Germline V gene data show CDR1 as MNHNY and CDR2 as SVGAGI (reference sequence). The V gene lost 5 bases and the J gene lost 4 bases, with 10 bases spanning the gap.

The CDR3 nucleotides are TGTGCCAGCTCACCGGTGGTTCGCACTGAAGCTTTCTTT. It encodes CASSPVVRTEAFF. The rearrangement joins TRBV18 to TRBJ1-1; unclear D gene. Germline lookup yields CDR1 KGHSH and CDR2 LQKENI. Trimming shortened V by 3 bases and J by 4 bases, and 9 bases separated the two germline ends. The CDR3 length is 13 residues.

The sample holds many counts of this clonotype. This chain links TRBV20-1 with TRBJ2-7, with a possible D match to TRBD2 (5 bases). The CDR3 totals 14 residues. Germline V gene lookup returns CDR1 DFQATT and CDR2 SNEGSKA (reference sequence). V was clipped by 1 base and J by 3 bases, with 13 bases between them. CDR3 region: CSARATTGYYEQYF. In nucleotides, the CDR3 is TGCAGTGCTAGAGCCACAACGGGATACTACGAGCAGTACTTC.

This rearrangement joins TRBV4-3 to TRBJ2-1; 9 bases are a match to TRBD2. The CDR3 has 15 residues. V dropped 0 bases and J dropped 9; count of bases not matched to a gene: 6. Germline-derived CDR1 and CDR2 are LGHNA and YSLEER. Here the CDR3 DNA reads TGCGCCAGCAGCCAAGATCTAGTAGCGGGAGCTGAGCAGTTCTTC. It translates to CASSQDLVAGAEQFF.

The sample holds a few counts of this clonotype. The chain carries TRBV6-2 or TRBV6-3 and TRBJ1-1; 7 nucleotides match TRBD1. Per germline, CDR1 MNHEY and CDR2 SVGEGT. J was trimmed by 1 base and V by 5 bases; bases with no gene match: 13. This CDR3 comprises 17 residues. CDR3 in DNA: TGTGCCAGCAGTAACGAGGGGGCTTTGCGGGGGAACACTGAAGCTTTCTTT. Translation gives CASSNEGALRGNTEAFF.

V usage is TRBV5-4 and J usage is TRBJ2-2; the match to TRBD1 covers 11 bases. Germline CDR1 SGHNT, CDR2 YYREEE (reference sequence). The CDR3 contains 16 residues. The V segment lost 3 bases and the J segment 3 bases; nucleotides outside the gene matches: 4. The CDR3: CASSWGDRGYTGELFF. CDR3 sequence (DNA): TGTGCCAGCAGCTGGGGGGACAGGGGGTACACCGGGGAGCTGTTTTTT.

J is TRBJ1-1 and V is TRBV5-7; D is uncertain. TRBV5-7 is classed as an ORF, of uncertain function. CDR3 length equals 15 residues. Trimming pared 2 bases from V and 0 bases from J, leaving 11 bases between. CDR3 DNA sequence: TGTGCCAGCAGCTTTCTCCCGAGTGTGAACACTGAAGCTTTCTTT. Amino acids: CASSFLPSVNTEAFF.

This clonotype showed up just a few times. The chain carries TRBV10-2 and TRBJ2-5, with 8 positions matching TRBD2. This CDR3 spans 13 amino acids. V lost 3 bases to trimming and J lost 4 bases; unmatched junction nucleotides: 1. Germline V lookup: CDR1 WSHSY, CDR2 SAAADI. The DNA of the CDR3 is TGCGCCAGCAGTGATAGCGGGGCAGAGACCCAGTACTTC. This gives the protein CASSDSGAETQYF.

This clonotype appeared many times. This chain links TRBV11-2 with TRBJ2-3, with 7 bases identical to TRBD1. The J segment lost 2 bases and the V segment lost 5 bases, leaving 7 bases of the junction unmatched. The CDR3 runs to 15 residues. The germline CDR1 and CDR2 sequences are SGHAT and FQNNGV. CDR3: CASSQGQYYTDTQYF. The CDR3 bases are TGTGCCAGCAGCCAGGGACAGTACTACACAGATACGCAGTATTTT.

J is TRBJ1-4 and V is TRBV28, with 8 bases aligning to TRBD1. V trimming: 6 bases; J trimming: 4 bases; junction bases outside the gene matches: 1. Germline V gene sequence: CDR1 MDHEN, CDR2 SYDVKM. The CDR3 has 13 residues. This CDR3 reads CASRTGDNEKLFF. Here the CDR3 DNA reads TGTGCCAGCAGGACAGGGGATAATGAAAAACTGTTTTTT.

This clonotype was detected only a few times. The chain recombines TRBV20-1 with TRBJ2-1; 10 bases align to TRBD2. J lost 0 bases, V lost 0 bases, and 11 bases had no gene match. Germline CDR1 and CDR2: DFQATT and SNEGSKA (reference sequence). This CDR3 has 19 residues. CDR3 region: CSARDPASGSPSSYNEQFF. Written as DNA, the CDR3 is TGCAGTGCTAGAGATCCGGCTAGCGGGAGCCCGAGCTCCTACAATGAGCAGTTCTTC.

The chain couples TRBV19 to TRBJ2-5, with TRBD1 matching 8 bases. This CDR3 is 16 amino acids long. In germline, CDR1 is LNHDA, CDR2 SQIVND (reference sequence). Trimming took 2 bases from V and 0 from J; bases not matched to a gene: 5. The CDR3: CASSIYGTGHQETQYF. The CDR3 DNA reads TGTGCCAGTAGTATATACGGGACAGGCCACCAAGAGACCCAGTACTTC.

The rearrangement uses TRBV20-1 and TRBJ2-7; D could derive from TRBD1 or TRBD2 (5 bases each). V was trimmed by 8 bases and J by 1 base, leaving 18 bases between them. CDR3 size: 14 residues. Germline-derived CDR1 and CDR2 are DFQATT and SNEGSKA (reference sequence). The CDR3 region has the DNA TGCAGTACCCCCCGCCGGGGCGGATCCTACGAGCAGTACTTC. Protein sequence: CSTPRRGGSYEQYF.

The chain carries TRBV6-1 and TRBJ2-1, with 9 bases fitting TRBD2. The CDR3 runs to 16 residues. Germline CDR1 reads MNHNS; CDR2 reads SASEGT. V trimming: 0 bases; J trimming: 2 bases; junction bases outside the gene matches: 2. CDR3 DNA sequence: TGTGCCAGCAGTGAAGCGCTAGCGGGGCCCTACAATGAGCAGTTCTTC. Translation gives CASSEALAGPYNEQFF.

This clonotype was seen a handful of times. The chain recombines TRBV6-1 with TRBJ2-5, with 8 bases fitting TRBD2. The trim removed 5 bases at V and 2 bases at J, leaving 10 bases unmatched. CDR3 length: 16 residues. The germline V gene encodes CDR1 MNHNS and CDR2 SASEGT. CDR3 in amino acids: CASSPYGGLGQETQYF. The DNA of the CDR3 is TGTGCCAGCAGTCCTTATGGGGGACTAGGGCAAGAGACCCAGTACTTC.

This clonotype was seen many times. CDR3 protein: CASSLDPGRGEKLFF. CDR3 sequence (DNA): TGTGCCAGCAGCTTAGATCCGGGGAGAGGTGAAAAACTGTTTTTT. The V and J genes are TRBV11-2 and TRBJ1-4; D gene ambiguous. Deletions cut 0 bases from V and 7 bases from J, with 12 bases between. Germline lookup yields CDR1 SGHAT and CDR2 FQNNGV. The CDR3 runs 15 residues.

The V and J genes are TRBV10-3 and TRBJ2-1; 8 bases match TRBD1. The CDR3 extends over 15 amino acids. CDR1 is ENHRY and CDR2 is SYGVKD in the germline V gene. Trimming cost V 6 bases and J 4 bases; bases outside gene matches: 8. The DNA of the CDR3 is TGTGCCATCAGGCTAGGACAGGGTCAATACAATGAGCAGTTCTTC. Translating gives CAIRLGQGQYNEQFF.

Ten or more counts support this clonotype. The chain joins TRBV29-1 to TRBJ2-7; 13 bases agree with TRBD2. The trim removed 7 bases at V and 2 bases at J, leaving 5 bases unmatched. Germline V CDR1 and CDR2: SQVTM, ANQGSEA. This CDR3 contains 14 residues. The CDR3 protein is CSAQLAGGAYEQYF. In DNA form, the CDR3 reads TGCAGCGCACAACTAGCGGGAGGGGCCTACGAGCAGTACTTC.

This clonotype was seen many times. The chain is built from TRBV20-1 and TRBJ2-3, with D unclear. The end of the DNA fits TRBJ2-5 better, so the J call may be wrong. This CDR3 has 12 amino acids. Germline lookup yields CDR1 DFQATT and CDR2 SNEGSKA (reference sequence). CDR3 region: CSAPPGGDTQYF. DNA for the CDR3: TGCAGTGCTCCCCCAGGTGGGGATACCCAGTACTTC.

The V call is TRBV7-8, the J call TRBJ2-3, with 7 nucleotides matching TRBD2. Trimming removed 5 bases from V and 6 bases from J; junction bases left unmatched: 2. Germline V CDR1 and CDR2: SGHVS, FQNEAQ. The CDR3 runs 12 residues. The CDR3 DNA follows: TGTGCCAGCAGCAGGACTAGGGATACGCAGTATTTT. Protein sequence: CASSRTRDTQYF.